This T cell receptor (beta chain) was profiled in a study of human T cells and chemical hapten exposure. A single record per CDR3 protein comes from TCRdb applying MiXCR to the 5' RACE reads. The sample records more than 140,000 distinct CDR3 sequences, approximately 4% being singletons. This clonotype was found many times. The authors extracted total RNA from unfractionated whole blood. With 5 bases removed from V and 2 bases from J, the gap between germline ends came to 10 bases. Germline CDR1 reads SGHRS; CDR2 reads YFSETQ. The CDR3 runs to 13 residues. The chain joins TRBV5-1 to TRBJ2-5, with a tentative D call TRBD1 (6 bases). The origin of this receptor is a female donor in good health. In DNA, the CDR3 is TGCGCCAGCAGTCGACAGGTACAAGAGACCCAGTACTTC. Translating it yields CASSRQVQETQYF.